Listed below are T cell receptor beta chains from one sample, sequenced in a study of shared clonotypes between healthy human individuals. The table came from immunoSEQ multiplex PCR; TCRdb's copy has only in-frame clones and leaves some out. Here the sample spans just over 2,000,000 clones, around 95% being singletons. What was sequenced was naive CD4+ T cells sorted from blood. The source of these receptors is a man aged 18 to 29 in good health. Each CDR3 is given with its conserved first and last residue. A D gene is named only where the DNA matches it firmly.

d_gene,j_gene,v_gene,CDR3aa,CDR3nt
NA,TRBJ2-3,TRBV7-7,CASSRSPTDTQYF,TGTGCTAGCAGCCGGAGCCCTACAGATACGCAGTATTTT
NA,TRBJ2-3,TRBV9,CASSAISTDTQYF,TGTGCCAGCAGCGCAATCAGCACAGATACGCAGTATTTT
TRBD1,TRBJ1-2,TRBV5-1,CASSPTGGNYGYTF,TGCGCCAGCAGCCCGACAGGGGGTAACTATGGCTACACCTTC
TRBD1,TRBJ2-7,TRBV6-1,CASRGTGSYEQYF,TGTGCCAGCAGGGGGACAGGCTCCTACGAGCAGTACTTC
TRBD1,TRBJ1-4,TRBV5-1,CASSLGDRKNEKLFF,TGCGCCAGCAGCTTGGGGGACAGGAAGAATGAAAAACTGTTTTTT
TRBD2,TRBJ2-1,TRBV27,CASSWASGNNEQFF,TGTGCCAGCAGTTGGGCTAGCGGTAACAATGAGCAGTTCTTC
NA,TRBJ1-4,TRBV14,CASSLGGEKLFF,TGTGCCAGCAGCCTAGGAGGGGAAAAACTGTTTTTT
NA,TRBJ2-3,TRBV6-1,CASRARGAYTDTQYF,TGTGCCAGCAGAGCTAGGGGTGCCTACACAGATACGCAGTATTTT
NA,TRBJ2-7,TRBV13,CASSLRQAFYEQYF,TGTGCCAGCAGCTTGAGACAGGCGTTCTACGAGCAGTACTTC
TRBD1,TRBJ2-7,TRBV13,CASSPDYRGTYEQYF,TGTGCCAGCAGCCCCGACTACAGGGGGACCTACGAGCAGTACTTC